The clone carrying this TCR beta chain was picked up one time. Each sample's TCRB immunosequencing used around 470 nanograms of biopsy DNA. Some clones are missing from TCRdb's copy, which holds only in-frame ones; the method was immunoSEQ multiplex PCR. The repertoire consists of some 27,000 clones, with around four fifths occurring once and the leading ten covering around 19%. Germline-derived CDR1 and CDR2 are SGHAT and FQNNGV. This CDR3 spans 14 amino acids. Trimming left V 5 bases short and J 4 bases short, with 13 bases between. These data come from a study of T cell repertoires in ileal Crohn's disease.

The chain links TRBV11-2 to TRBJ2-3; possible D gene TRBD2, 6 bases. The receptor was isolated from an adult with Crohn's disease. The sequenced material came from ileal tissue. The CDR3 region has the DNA TGTGCCAGCAGCCCCGGACTATTCCCAGATACGCAGTATTTT. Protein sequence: CASSPGLFPDTQYF.